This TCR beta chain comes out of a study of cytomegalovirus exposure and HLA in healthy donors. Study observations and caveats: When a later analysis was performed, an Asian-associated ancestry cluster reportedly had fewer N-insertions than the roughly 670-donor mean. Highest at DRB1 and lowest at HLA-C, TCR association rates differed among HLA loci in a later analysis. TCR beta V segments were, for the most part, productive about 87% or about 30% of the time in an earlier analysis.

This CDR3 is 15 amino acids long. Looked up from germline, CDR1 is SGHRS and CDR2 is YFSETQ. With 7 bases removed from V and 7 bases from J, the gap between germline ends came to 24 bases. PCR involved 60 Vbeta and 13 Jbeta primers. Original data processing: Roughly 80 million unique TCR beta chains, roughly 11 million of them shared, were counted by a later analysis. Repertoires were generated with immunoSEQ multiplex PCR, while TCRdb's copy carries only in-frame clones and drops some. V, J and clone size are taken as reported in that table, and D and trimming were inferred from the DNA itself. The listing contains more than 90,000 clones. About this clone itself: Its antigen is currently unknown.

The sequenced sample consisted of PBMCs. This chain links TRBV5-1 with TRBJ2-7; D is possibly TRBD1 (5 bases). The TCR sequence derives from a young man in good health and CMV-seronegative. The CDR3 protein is CASRVASGNPLEQYF. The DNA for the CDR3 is TGCGCCAGCCGGGTAGCCTCAGGGAACCCACTGGAGCAGTACTTC.